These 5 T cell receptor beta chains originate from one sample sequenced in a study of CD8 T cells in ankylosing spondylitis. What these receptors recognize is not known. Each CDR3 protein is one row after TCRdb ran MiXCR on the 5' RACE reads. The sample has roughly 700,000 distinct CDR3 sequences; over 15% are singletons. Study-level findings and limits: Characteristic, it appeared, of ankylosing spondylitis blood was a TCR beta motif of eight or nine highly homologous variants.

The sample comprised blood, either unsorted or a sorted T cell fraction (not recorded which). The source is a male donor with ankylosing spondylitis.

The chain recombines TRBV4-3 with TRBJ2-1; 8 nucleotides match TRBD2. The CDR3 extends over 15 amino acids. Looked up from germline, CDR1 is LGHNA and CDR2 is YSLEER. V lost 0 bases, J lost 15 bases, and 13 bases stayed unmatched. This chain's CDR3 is CASSQEGGAGASLFF. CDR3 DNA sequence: TGCGCCAGCAGCCAAGAAGGGGGAGCGGGGGCTAGTTTGTTCTTC.

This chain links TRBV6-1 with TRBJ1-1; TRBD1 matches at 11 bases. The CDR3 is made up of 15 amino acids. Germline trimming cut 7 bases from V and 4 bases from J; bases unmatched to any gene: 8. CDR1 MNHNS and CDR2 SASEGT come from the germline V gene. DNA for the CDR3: TGTGCCAGCAACCCCGGAGGGACAGGGGGCACTGAAGCTTTCTTT. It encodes CASNPGGTGGTEAFF.

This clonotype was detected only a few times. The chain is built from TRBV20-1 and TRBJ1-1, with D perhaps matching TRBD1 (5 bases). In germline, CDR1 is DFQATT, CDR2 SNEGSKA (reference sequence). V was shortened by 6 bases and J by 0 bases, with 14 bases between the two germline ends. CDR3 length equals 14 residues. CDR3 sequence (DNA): TGCAGTGCCCCACCAGGGAGAATGAACACTGAAGCTTTCTTT. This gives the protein CSAPPGRMNTEAFF.

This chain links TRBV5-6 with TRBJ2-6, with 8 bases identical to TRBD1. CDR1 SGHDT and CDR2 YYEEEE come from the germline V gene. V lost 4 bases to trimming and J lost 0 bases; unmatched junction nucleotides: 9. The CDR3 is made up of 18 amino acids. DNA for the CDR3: TGTGCCAGCAGCGCACAGGGGGTGGGCTACTCTGGGGCCAACGTCCTGACTTTC. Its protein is CASSAQGVGYSGANVLTF.

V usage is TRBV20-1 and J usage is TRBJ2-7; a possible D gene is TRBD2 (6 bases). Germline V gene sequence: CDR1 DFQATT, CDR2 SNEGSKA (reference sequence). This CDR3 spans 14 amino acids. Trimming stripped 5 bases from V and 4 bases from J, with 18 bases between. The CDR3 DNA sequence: TGCAGTGCTCCGCGCGGCGGGACGCTATACGAGCAGTACTTC. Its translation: CSAPRGGTLYEQYF.